This TCR beta chain was found in a study of T cell responses to AZD1222 COVID-19 vaccine. TCRdb's copy holds only in-frame clones and misses some; the assay was immunoSEQ multiplex PCR. The sample lists approximately 210,000 clones; 90% to 95% were seen once. Details on this clone: What it binds is unknown.

Whole-study results and caveats: Vaccine-associated CD4 TCRs ranged over spike, dominating at 160-218 and 743-854. Increased Spike-specific TCR breadth and depth were observed after two AZD1222 doses. Donors in the cohort were predominantly white British and more often female, and clonal diversity was possibly underestimated.

This CDR3 region has 15 residues. Germline CDR1 and CDR2: MNHEY and SVGAGI. J was trimmed by 2 bases and V by 7 bases; bases with no gene match: 11. The sequenced sample was peripheral blood, obtained 28 days after the second dose of the MenACWY control vaccine. The rearrangement links TRBV6-5 to TRBJ2-7, with 7 nucleotides matching TRBD1. This receptor was identified in an adult who received the MenACWY meningococcal vaccine as a control. CDR3 sequence: CASITGTAKTYEQYF. The CDR3 bases are TGTGCCAGCATCACTGGGACAGCTAAAACCTACGAGCAGTACTTC.